This TCR beta chain was observed in a study of T cell responses to AZD1222 COVID-19 vaccine. Study results and caveats: Among the donors, most were white British and more were female, and clonal diversity was possibly underestimated. Nearly half of the spike-specific TCRs reportedly recognize variant regions that carry no mutations.

In the case of this clone: Its antigen is still unknown.

Data came from immunoSEQ multiplex PCR; TCRdb stores just in-frame clones and leaves some out. The profile shows 150,000 to 200,000 clones, about nine tenths of them singletons. The material was peripheral blood, obtained on day 0 of AZD1222 vaccination. This sequence originates from an adult in good health.

CDR3 nucleotides: TGTGCCAGTAGACAGGGGGCTCTGAACACCGGGGAGCTGTTTTTT. Protein: CASRQGALNTGELFF. The V gene is TRBV6-5, the J gene TRBJ2-2, with 10 bases matching TRBD1. Unmatched junction bases numbered 5, after V lost 9 bases and J lost 1 base. This CDR3 spans 15 amino acids. Looked up from germline, CDR1 is MNHEY and CDR2 is SVGAGI.